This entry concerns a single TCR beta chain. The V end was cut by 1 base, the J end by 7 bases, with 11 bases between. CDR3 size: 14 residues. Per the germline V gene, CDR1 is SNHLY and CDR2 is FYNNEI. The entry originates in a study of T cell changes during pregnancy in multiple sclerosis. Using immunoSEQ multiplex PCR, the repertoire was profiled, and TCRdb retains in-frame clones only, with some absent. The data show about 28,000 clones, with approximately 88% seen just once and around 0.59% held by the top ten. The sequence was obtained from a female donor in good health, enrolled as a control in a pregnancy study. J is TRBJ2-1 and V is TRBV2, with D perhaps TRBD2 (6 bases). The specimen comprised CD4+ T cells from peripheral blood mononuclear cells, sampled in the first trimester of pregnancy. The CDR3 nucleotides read TGTGCCAGCAGTGAAGTGGGGGGAGCAAATGAGCAGTTCTTC. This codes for CASSEVGGANEQFF.